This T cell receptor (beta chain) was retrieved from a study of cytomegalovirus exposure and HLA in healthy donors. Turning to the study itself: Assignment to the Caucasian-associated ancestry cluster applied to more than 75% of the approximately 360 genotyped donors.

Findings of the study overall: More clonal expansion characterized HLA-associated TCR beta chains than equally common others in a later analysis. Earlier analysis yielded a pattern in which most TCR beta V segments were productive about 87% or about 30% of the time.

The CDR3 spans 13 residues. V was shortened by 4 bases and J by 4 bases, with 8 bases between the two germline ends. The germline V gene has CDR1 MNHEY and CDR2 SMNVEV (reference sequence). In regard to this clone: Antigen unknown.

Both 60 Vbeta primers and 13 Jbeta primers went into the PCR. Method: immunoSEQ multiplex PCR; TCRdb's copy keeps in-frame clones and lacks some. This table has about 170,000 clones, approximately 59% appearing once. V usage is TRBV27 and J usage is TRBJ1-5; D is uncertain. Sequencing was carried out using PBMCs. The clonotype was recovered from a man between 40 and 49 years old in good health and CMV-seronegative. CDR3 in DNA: TGTGCCAGCAGTTCGATAGAAAATCAGCCCCAGCATTTT. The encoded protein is CASSSIENQPQHF.